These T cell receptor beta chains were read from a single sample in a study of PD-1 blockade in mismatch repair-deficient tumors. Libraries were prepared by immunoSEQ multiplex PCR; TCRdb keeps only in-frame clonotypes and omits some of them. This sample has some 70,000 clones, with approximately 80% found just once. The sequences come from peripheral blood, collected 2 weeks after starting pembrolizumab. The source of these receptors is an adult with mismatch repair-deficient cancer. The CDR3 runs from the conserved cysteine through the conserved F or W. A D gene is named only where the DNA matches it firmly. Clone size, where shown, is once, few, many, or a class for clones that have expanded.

CDR3 DNA: TGCGCCAGCATGGGAGCTAGCGGCCGCGAGCAGTACTTC
CDR3 protein: CASMGASGREQYF
V gene: TRBV5-1
clone size: NA
J gene: TRBJ2-7
D gene: TRBD2

CDR3 DNA: TGCGCCAGCAGCCTCGCTAGCGGGAGTACCAATGAGCAGTTCTTC
CDR3 protein: CASSLASGSTNEQFF
V gene: TRBV4-3
clone size: NA
J gene: TRBJ2-1
D gene: TRBD2

CDR3 DNA: TGTGCCTGGAGTGTAGGAGGGGGCAATCAGCCCCAGCATTTT
CDR3 protein: CAWSVGGGNQPQHF
V gene: TRBV30
clone size: NA
J gene: TRBJ1-5
D gene: NA

CDR3 DNA: TGTGCCAGCACCGACAGGGTCGGAGGCTACACCTTC
CDR3 protein: CASTDRVGGYTF
V gene: TRBV6-5
clone size: few
J gene: TRBJ1-2
D gene: TRBD1

CDR3 DNA: TGTGCCAGCAGTTACTTTGCCAGAGACCAAGAGACCCAGTACTTC
CDR3 protein: CASSYFARDQETQYF
V gene: TRBV6-6
clone size: NA
J gene: TRBJ2-5
D gene: NA

CDR3 DNA: TGTGCCATCAGTGAAAGCGGCACAGATACGCAGTATTTT
CDR3 protein: CAISESGTDTQYF
V gene: TRBV10-3
clone size: once
J gene: TRBJ2-3
D gene: NA

CDR3 DNA: TGTGCCAGCACCGATTCTGGTGGGGCCCAGCCCCAGCATTTT
CDR3 protein: CASTDSGGAQPQHF
V gene: TRBV5-6
clone size: NA
J gene: TRBJ1-5
D gene: NA

CDR3 DNA: TGTGCCAGCAGCTTAGCCAGGGGCCCTGAAGCTTTCTTT
CDR3 protein: CASSLARGPEAFF
V gene: TRBV7-9
clone size: NA
J gene: TRBJ1-1
D gene: NA

CDR3 DNA: TGTGCCAGCAGTTTCGAAGGGGGGAGGCAAACTAATGAAAAACTGTTTTTT
CDR3 protein: CASSFEGGRQTNEKLFF
V gene: TRBV28
clone size: NA
J gene: TRBJ1-4
D gene: NA

CDR3 DNA: TGTGCCAGTAGTATGAAAGGACATGGGTGGACGCTCGAGCAGTTCTTC
CDR3 protein: CASSMKGHGWTLEQFF
V gene: TRBV19
clone size: once
J gene: TRBJ2-1
D gene: NA

CDR3 DNA: TGCGCCAGCAGCCAAGATCGTGTCAGGGCACACGGGGAGCTGTTTTTT
CDR3 protein: CASSQDRVRAHGELFF
V gene: TRBV4-1
clone size: NA
J gene: TRBJ2-2
D gene: NA

CDR3 DNA: TGTGCCAGCAGGTACAGGGTTCGGGCCTACAATGAGCAGTTCTTC
CDR3 protein: CASRYRVRAYNEQFF
V gene: TRBV6-1
clone size: NA
J gene: TRBJ2-1
D gene: NA

CDR3 DNA: TGTGCCAGCAGCTTAGCCCCTCCCGGGAGGGCTCCCTACGAGCAGTACTTC
CDR3 protein: CASSLAPPGRAPYEQYF
V gene: TRBV11-2
clone size: NA
J gene: TRBJ2-7
D gene: TRBD2

CDR3 DNA: TGTGCCAGCGGAAACTATGGCTACACCTTC
CDR3 protein: CASGNYGYTF
V gene: TRBV6-6
clone size: NA
J gene: TRBJ1-2
D gene: NA

CDR3 DNA: TGTGCCAGCAGCCAATCCTCGGGGCGAGAGGATGAAAAACTGTTTTTT
CDR3 protein: CASSQSSGREDEKLFF
V gene: TRBV16
clone size: NA
J gene: TRBJ1-4
D gene: NA

CDR3 DNA: TGTGCCAGCAGGTTGGACAACTCCTACAATGAGCAGTTCTTC
CDR3 protein: CASRLDNSYNEQFF
V gene: TRBV2
clone size: NA
J gene: TRBJ2-1
D gene: NA

CDR3 DNA: TGTGCCAGTAACCCCGGGACACACTACGAGCAGTACTTC
CDR3 protein: CASNPGTHYEQYF
V gene: TRBV19
clone size: once
J gene: TRBJ2-7
D gene: NA

CDR3 DNA: TGTGCCAGTAGCCACGTATGGGACAGGGGGGAAGAGACCCAGTACTTC
CDR3 protein: CASSHVWDRGEETQYF
V gene: TRBV19
clone size: NA
J gene: TRBJ2-5
D gene: TRBD1

CDR3 DNA: TGTGCCAGCAGCTCAGGACAGTGGCACCTCCAAGAGACCCAGTACTTC
CDR3 protein: CASSSGQWHLQETQYF
V gene: TRBV11-3
clone size: few
J gene: TRBJ2-5
D gene: NA

CDR3 DNA: TGCGCCAGCATGTCGAAGGAGGGATCCTACGAGCAGTACTTC
CDR3 protein: CASMSKEGSYEQYF
V gene: TRBV5-1
clone size: NA
J gene: TRBJ2-7
D gene: NA

CDR3 DNA: TGTGCCAGCAGGCCGGGACAGGGGACGAGCGAGCAGTACTTC
CDR3 protein: CASRPGQGTSEQYF
V gene: TRBV6-6
clone size: NA
J gene: TRBJ2-7
D gene: TRBD1

CDR3 DNA: TGTGCCAGCAGCTTACACGCCAGAATCTCCTACGAGCAGTACTTC
CDR3 protein: CASSLHARISYEQYF
V gene: TRBV11-3
clone size: NA
J gene: TRBJ2-7
D gene: NA

CDR3 DNA: TGCAGCGAGATGGATGACAAAAACATTCAGTACTTC
CDR3 protein: CSEMDDKNIQYF
V gene: TRBV29-1
clone size: few
J gene: TRBJ2-4
D gene: NA

CDR3 DNA: TGCGCCAGCAGCGTTTTCGGGGATGACACCCAGCATTTT
CDR3 protein: CASSVFGDDTQHF
V gene: TRBV5-1
clone size: NA
J gene: TRBJ1-5
D gene: NA

CDR3 DNA: TGCGCCAGCAGCTCCAGGACTAGGGACGTCGCAGATACGCAGTATTTT
CDR3 protein: CASSSRTRDVADTQYF
V gene: TRBV4-1
clone size: NA
J gene: TRBJ2-3
D gene: TRBD2

CDR3 DNA: TGTGCCAGATATGAGCACAGAAAACTGTTTTTT
CDR3 protein: CARYEHRKLFF
V gene: TRBV9
clone size: NA
J gene: TRBJ1-4
D gene: NA

CDR3 DNA: TGCGCCAGCAGCCTCCAAGAGACCCAGTACTTC
CDR3 protein: CASSLQETQYF
V gene: TRBV5-1
clone size: NA
J gene: TRBJ2-5
D gene: NA